These T cell receptor beta chains were read from a single sample in a study of blood T cell repertoires in COVID-19. Here immunoSEQ multiplex PCR was the method, and the copy in TCRdb shows in-frame clones only, minus some. The table has about 50,000 clones, 75% to 85% seen once; the top ten hold roughly a sixth. Source material: peripheral blood. These receptors all come from a middle-aged man with acute or convalescent COVID-19. Each CDR3 is given with its conserved first and last residue. The D gene is left open where the match is weak. Clone sizes are given selectively: once, few, many, or a class where the clone is expanded.

D gene,V gene,clone size,J gene,CDR3 DNA,CDR3 protein
-,TRBV19,-,TRBJ1-4,TGTGCCAGTAGTCGCGGGGATCGGAATGAAAAACTGTTTTTT,CASSRGDRNEKLFF
-,TRBV18,-,TRBJ2-2,TGTGCCAGCTCACCACCGTCCGGGTTGGGCACCGGGGAGCTGTTTTTT,CASSPPSGLGTGELFF
TRBD1,TRBV6-5,once,TRBJ2-1,TGTGCCAGCAGTTCCGGACAGGGCGACAATGAGCAGTTCTTC,CASSSGQGDNEQFF
-,TRBV7-9,-,TRBJ2-5,TGTGCCAGCAGCTTGACGGGAGCTAGGGAGACCCAGTACTTC,CASSLTGARETQYF
-,TRBV7-8,once,TRBJ1-4,TGTGCCAGCAGACTACAGTCCGGGGGAAATGAAAAACTGTTTTTT,CASRLQSGGNEKLFF
-,TRBV7-2,few,TRBJ2-7,TGTGCCAGCAGCGACCCAGACTCACCCTACGAGCAGTACTTC,CASSDPDSPYEQYF
-,TRBV10-3,-,TRBJ1-5,TGTGCCATCAGTGAGTCAATGGGGCAGAATCAGCCCCAGCATTTT,CAISESMGQNQPQHF
-,TRBV7-2,-,TRBJ2-3,TGTGCCAGCAGTCCAGGGCGGACTAACCGGCCAGATACGCAGTATTTT,CASSPGRTNRPDTQYF
-,TRBV6-5,-,TRBJ1-6,TGTGCCAGCAGTTACTCGGAGGGGTTCAATTCACCCCTCCACTTT,CASSYSEGFNSPLHF
TRBD1,TRBV5-5,-,TRBJ1-3,TGTGCCAGCAGTCCTGGGCCAGGGGGTTCTGGAAACACCATATATTTT,CASSPGPGGSGNTIYF
TRBD1,TRBV27,few,TRBJ1-5,TGTGCCAGCAGTGACAGGGGATATAGCAATCAGCCCCAGCATTTT,CASSDRGYSNQPQHF
TRBD1,TRBV19,-,TRBJ1-5,TGTGCCAGTAGTCCCCGGGACAGGGCTTTAGGGCCCCAGCATTTT,CASSPRDRALGPQHF
-,TRBV15,-,TRBJ1-1,TGTGCCACCAGCAGTCTCCGGGGGAACACTGAAGCTTTCTTT,CATSSLRGNTEAFF
TRBD1,TRBV18,-,TRBJ2-3,TGTGCCAGCTCACCACACCCTGGACAGGGGGCTAGAGATACGCAGTATTTT,CASSPHPGQGARDTQYF
TRBD2,TRBV27,-,TRBJ2-1,TGTGCCAGCATTGGCCAAATGGGCGGGAGAGTAGGGAATGAGCAGTTCTTC,CASIGQMGGRVGNEQFF
TRBD2,TRBV6-6,-,TRBJ2-3,TGTGCCAGCAGTTACTCCGGTGGGAGGGCCACAGATACGCAGTATTTT,CASSYSGGRATDTQYF
TRBD2,TRBV5-5,-,TRBJ2-3,TGTGCCTGTGGGGGGGAAAACACAGATACGCAGTATTTT,CACGGENTDTQYF
-,TRBV6-1,-,TRBJ1-4,TGTGCCAGCAGTGAAGCCCAATTTGCAACTAATGAAAAACTGTTTTTT,CASSEAQFATNEKLFF
TRBD2,TRBV6-5,few,TRBJ2-7,TGTGCCAGCAGTTCCCTAGCGGCGAGCTCCTACGAGCAGTACTTC,CASSSLAASSYEQYF
TRBD1,TRBV18,-,TRBJ2-2,TGTGCCAGCTCACCACAGGGGGCAGGCACCGGGGAGCTGTTTTTT,CASSPQGAGTGELFF
-,TRBV5-1,-,TRBJ2-2,TGCGCCAGCAGCTTGGACCGGGACACCGGGGAGCTGTTTTTT,CASSLDRDTGELFF
TRBD1,TRBV15,-,TRBJ1-5,TGTGCCACCAGCAGAGACCTACAGGGGACTCAGCCCCAGCATTTT,CATSRDLQGTQPQHF
-,TRBV7-2,-,TRBJ1-5,TGTGCCAGCAGCCCTGAGTTGAGTCGACCCCAGCATTTT,CASSPELSRPQHF
TRBD1,TRBV11-2,-,TRBJ1-2,TGTGCCAGCAGGTCCGGGACAGGGGGGAACTATGGCTACACCTTC,CASRSGTGGNYGYTF
TRBD1,TRBV5-1,few,TRBJ1-4,TGCGCCAGCAGCCCTGGGACAGGGGGAAATGAAAAACTGTTTTTT,CASSPGTGGNEKLFF
-,TRBV18,-,TRBJ1-2,TGTGCCAGCTCGAGTGGCACAGGCTTTAACTATGGCTACACCTTC,CASSSGTGFNYGYTF
-,TRBV15,-,TRBJ2-7,TGTGCCACCAGCAGGGGACAAGGCCTAGACTACGAGCAGTACTTC,CATSRGQGLDYEQYF